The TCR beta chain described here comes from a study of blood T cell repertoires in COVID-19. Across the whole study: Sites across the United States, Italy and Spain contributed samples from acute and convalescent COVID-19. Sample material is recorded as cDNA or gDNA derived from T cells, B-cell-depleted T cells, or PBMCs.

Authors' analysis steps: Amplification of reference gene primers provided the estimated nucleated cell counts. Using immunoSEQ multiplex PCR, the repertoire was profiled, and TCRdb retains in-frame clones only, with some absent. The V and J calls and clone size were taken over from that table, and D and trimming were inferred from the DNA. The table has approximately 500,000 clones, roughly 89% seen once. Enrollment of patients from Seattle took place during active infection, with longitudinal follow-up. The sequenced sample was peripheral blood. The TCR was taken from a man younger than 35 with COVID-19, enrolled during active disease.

This CDR3 reads CASSPLLGRQPQHF. Written as DNA, the CDR3 is TGTGCCAGCAGCCCCCTGTTGGGGCGACAGCCCCAGCATTTT. The chain is built from TRBV3-1 (or the pseudogene TRBV3-2) and TRBJ1-5, with D possibly TRBD1 on 5 matching bases. V was shortened by 4 bases and J by 7 bases, with 14 bases between the two germline ends. The germline V gene has CDR1 LGHDT and CDR2 YNNKEL (reference sequence). This CDR3 comprises 14 residues.